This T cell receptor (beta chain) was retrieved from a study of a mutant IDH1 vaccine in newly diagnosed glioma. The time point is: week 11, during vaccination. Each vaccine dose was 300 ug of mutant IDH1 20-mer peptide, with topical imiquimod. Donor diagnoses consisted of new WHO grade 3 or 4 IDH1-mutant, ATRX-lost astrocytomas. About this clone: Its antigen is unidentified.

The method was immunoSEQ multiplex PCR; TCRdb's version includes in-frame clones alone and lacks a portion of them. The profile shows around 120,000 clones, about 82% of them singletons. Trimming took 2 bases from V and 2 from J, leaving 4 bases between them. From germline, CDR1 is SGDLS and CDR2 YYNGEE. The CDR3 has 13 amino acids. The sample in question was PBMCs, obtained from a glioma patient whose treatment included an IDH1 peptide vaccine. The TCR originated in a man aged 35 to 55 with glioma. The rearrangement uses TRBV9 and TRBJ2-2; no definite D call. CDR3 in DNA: TGTGCCAGCAGCGTCGAAAACACCGGGGAGCTGTTTTTT. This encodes CASSVENTGELFF.